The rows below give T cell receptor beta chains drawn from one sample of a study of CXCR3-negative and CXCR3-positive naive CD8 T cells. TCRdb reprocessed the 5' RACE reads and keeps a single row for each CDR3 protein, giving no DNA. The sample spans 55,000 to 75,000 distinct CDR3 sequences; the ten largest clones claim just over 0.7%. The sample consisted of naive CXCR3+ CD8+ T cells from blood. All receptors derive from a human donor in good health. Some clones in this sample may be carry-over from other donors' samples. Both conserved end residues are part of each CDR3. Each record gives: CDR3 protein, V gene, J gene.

cdr3_aa: CASRPASNTEAFF; v_call: TRBV5-5; j_call: TRBJ1-1
cdr3_aa: CASSYRGAPYEQYF; v_call: TRBV28; j_call: TRBJ2-7
cdr3_aa: CASSPDRLTYEQYF; v_call: TRBV6-2/TRBV6-3; j_call: TRBJ2-7
cdr3_aa: CASIHWGRGEVNYGYTF; v_call: TRBV6-6; j_call: TRBJ1-2
cdr3_aa: CASSEKERGQETQYF; v_call: TRBV25-1; j_call: TRBJ2-5
cdr3_aa: CASSQGRGANTGELFF; v_call: TRBV3-1; j_call: TRBJ2-2
cdr3_aa: CASSQDREQADEQYF; v_call: TRBV4-3; j_call: TRBJ2-7
cdr3_aa: CASSVEASGIDTQYF; v_call: TRBV6-4; j_call: TRBJ2-3
cdr3_aa: CASSQEDLGWSPLHF; v_call: TRBV3-1; j_call: TRBJ1-6
cdr3_aa: CASSQDISRGYEQYF; v_call: TRBV4-3; j_call: TRBJ2-7
cdr3_aa: CASSPGVLSYEQYF; v_call: TRBV28; j_call: TRBJ2-7
cdr3_aa: CASRVRGAYNEQFF; v_call: TRBV27; j_call: TRBJ2-1
cdr3_aa: CASSRPDSGYGYTF; v_call: TRBV12-3/TRBV12-4; j_call: TRBJ1-2
cdr3_aa: CSAVEGQGVHEQYF; v_call: TRBV29-1; j_call: TRBJ2-7
cdr3_aa: CASSWGGNQPQHF; v_call: TRBV7-3; j_call: TRBJ1-5
cdr3_aa: CSVGTGNTGELFF; v_call: TRBV29-1; j_call: TRBJ2-2
cdr3_aa: CASRHGTGNQETQYF; v_call: TRBV7-7; j_call: TRBJ2-5
cdr3_aa: CASSLFGTGKEKLFF; v_call: TRBV28; j_call: TRBJ1-4
cdr3_aa: CSATPEQGAQNQPQHF; v_call: TRBV20-1; j_call: TRBJ1-5
cdr3_aa: CSARAGEGQPQHF; v_call: TRBV20-1; j_call: TRBJ1-5
cdr3_aa: CASSGVSGAGGNNEQFF; v_call: TRBV9; j_call: TRBJ2-1
cdr3_aa: CASSLVGRRRPDEQYF; v_call: TRBV11-2; j_call: TRBJ2-7
cdr3_aa: CATKVETVNTEAFF; v_call: TRBV15; j_call: TRBJ1-1
cdr3_aa: CASSSSGLDNEKLFF; v_call: TRBV6-7; j_call: TRBJ1-4
cdr3_aa: CSVLFGMGNEQYF; v_call: TRBV29-1; j_call: TRBJ2-7
cdr3_aa: CASSYVDRINEQFF; v_call: TRBV6-2/TRBV6-3; j_call: TRBJ2-1
cdr3_aa: CASSLGSGGGYWNEQFF; v_call: TRBV5-6; j_call: TRBJ2-1
cdr3_aa: CASSPYRVKMDEQYF; v_call: TRBV27; j_call: TRBJ2-7
cdr3_aa: CSVVGWGSYEQYF; v_call: TRBV29-1; j_call: TRBJ2-7
cdr3_aa: CSVEAVQYNEQFF; v_call: TRBV29-1; j_call: TRBJ2-1
cdr3_aa: CASSGQGTEAFF; v_call: TRBV18; j_call: TRBJ1-1
cdr3_aa: CASSLEFSYVGELFF; v_call: TRBV7-2; j_call: TRBJ2-2
cdr3_aa: CSVGDYGGEQYF; v_call: TRBV29-1; j_call: TRBJ2-7
cdr3_aa: CSVAVRGETEAFF; v_call: TRBV29-1; j_call: TRBJ1-1
cdr3_aa: CSAQRTVKAFF; v_call: TRBV20-1; j_call: TRBJ1-1
cdr3_aa: CASSHYQETQYF; v_call: TRBV14; j_call: TRBJ2-5
cdr3_aa: CASSRGPAGETQYF; v_call: TRBV3-1; j_call: TRBJ2-5
cdr3_aa: CASSLWTGEQYF; v_call: TRBV5-5; j_call: TRBJ2-7
cdr3_aa: CSARDQQGPTAVNEQFF; v_call: TRBV20-1; j_call: TRBJ2-1
cdr3_aa: CSVGGGTNTDTQYF; v_call: TRBV29-1; j_call: TRBJ2-3
cdr3_aa: CASSLDWGGEQYF; v_call: TRBV12-3/TRBV12-4; j_call: TRBJ2-7